The rows below give T cell receptor beta chains drawn from one sample of a study of OX40 agonist ivuxolimab in advanced cancers. Profiling relied on immunoSEQ multiplex PCR, and the TCRdb table lists in-frame clones only, not all of them. The sample holds approximately 84,000 clones, 80% to 90% seen once. Sequences were derived from CD4+ or CD8+ T cells sorted from blood, sampled in a trial of the OX40 agonist ivuxolimab. The receptors shown here come from an adult with an advanced solid tumor such as melanoma, head and neck, liver or kidney cancer. The CDR3 runs from the conserved cysteine through the conserved F or W. Each record gives: V gene, D gene, J gene, clone size, CDR3 protein, CDR3 DNA. D genes are given only for firm matches. Rows give clone size only sometimes, using once, few, many, or a class for an expanded clone.

V: TRBV28; D: TRBD2; J: TRBJ2-3; size: NA; CDR3: CASSLSFSGSTDTQYF; DNA: TGTGCCAGCAGTTTATCATTTAGCGGGAGCACAGATACGCAGTATTTT
V: TRBV29-1; D: TRBD1; J: TRBJ2-5; size: NA; CDR3: CSGGQGQGETQYF; DNA: TGCAGTGGGGGACAGGGGCAGGGTGAGACCCAGTACTTC
V: TRBV7-2; D: NA; J: TRBJ2-7; size: once; CDR3: CASSLSLRPAYEQYF; DNA: TGTGCCAGCAGCTTAAGTTTGCGTCCAGCCTACGAGCAGTACTTC
V: TRBV5-1; D: TRBD2; J: TRBJ2-3; size: NA; CDR3: CASTGTSGGGSQYF; DNA: TGCGCCAGCACCGGGACTAGCGGGGGGGGCTCGCAGTATTTT
V: TRBV5-1; D: NA; J: TRBJ1-4; size: NA; CDR3: CASSLELGPGDEKLFF; DNA: TGCGCCAGCAGCCTTGAGTTGGGACCCGGGGATGAAAAACTGTTTTTT
V: TRBV6-1; D: NA; J: TRBJ1-2; size: few; CDR3: CASSEVGRVGDGYTF; DNA: TGTGCCAGCAGTGAAGTCGGCAGGGTGGGAGATGGCTACACCTTC
V: TRBV7-2; D: TRBD1; J: TRBJ2-1; size: NA; CDR3: CASSLRTGYDEQFF; DNA: TGTGCCAGCAGCTTAAGGACAGGGTATGATGAGCAGTTCTTC
V: TRBV5-6; D: NA; J: TRBJ2-7; size: NA; CDR3: CASSLGKDYEQYF; DNA: TGTGCCAGCAGCTTGGGGAAGGATTACGAGCAGTACTTC
V: TRBV19; D: TRBD1; J: TRBJ1-4; size: NA; CDR3: CASWDRALSEKLFF; DNA: TGTGCCAGTTGGGACAGGGCTTTAAGTGAAAAACTGTTTTTT
V: TRBV5-6; D: NA; J: TRBJ1-5; size: NA; CDR3: CASSLGGRPRPQHF; DNA: TGTGCCAGCAGCTTGGGGGGGCGACCACGGCCCCAGCATTTT
V: TRBV28; D: TRBD1; J: TRBJ1-5; size: NA; CDR3: CASIPGGAGGLPAFYSNQPQHF; DNA: TGTGCCAGCATTCCGGGTGGGGCAGGGGGGCTCCCTGCCTTTTATAGCAATCAGCCCCAGCATTTT
V: TRBV11-2; D: NA; J: TRBJ1-5; size: NA; CDR3: CASSFAQVLNQPQHF; DNA: TGTGCCAGCAGCTTCGCCCAGGTTCTCAATCAGCCCCAGCATTTT
V: TRBV5-5; D: NA; J: TRBJ2-2; size: NA; CDR3: CASSLYAGASTGELFF; DNA: TGTGCCAGCAGCTTGTACGCCGGGGCGAGCACCGGGGAGCTGTTTTTT
V: TRBV9; D: NA; J: TRBJ2-3; size: NA; CDR3: CASSVGGDTDTQYF; DNA: TGTGCCAGCAGCGTAGGGGGAGACACAGATACGCAGTATTTT
V: TRBV5-1; D: TRBD2; J: TRBJ2-5; size: NA; CDR3: CASSLVPSGGKQETQYF; DNA: TGCGCCAGCAGCTTGGTCCCTAGCGGGGGGAAACAAGAGACCCAGTACTTC
V: TRBV7-9; D: TRBD2; J: TRBJ2-5; size: NA; CDR3: CASSLTKAGGWETQYF; DNA: TGTGCCAGCAGCTTGACGAAAGCGGGGGGCTGGGAGACCCAGTACTTC
V: TRBV19; D: NA; J: TRBJ1-4; size: NA; CDR3: CASKEAGRGYEKLFF; DNA: TGTGCCAGTAAGGAGGCGGGGCGCGGGTATGAAAAACTGTTTTTT
V: TRBV30; D: TRBD2; J: TRBJ2-7; size: NA; CDR3: CAWSPGLAGGSYEQYF; DNA: TGTGCCTGGAGTCCCGGACTAGCGGGGGGATCCTACGAGCAGTACTTC
V: TRBV6-6; D: NA; J: TRBJ1-1; size: NA; CDR3: CASSYLGREAFF; DNA: TGTGCCAGCAGTTACCTAGGGCGGGAAGCTTTCTTT
V: TRBV5-1; D: NA; J: TRBJ1-4; size: NA; CDR3: CASCERQEDEKLFF; DNA: TGCGCCAGCTGCGAGCGGCAGGAGGATGAAAAACTGTTTTTT
V: TRBV29-1; D: TRBD1; J: TRBJ1-5; size: NA; CDR3: CSVGGQGAGQPQHF; DNA: TGCAGCGTTGGGGGACAGGGGGCTGGGCAGCCCCAGCATTTT
V: TRBV28; D: NA; J: TRBJ1-5; size: NA; CDR3: CASSWGNQPQHF; DNA: TGTGCCAGCAGTTGGGGCAATCAGCCCCAGCATTTT
V: TRBV4-1; D: TRBD1; J: TRBJ1-2; size: NA; CDR3: CASSYIGTGGAGYTF; DNA: TGCGCCAGCAGCTACATAGGGACAGGGGGCGCCGGCTACACCTTC
V: TRBV9; D: NA; J: TRBJ2-5; size: NA; CDR3: CASSAQGGGETQYF; DNA: TGTGCCAGCAGTGCCCAGGGTGGTGGGGAGACCCAGTACTTC
V: TRBV10-3; D: NA; J: TRBJ2-5; size: NA; CDR3: CAISEGQQETQYF; DNA: TGTGCCATCAGTGAAGGACAGCAAGAGACCCAGTACTTC
V: TRBV2; D: NA; J: TRBJ1-2; size: NA; CDR3: CASSGDDYGYTF; DNA: TGTGCCAGCAGTGGGGACGACTATGGCTACACCTTC
V: TRBV29-1; D: NA; J: TRBJ2-3; size: NA; CDR3: CSVEDRPDTQYF; DNA: TGCAGCGTTGAAGATCGCCCAGATACGCAGTATTTT
V: TRBV6-1; D: TRBD1; J: TRBJ1-4; size: NA; CDR3: CASSEALLDGQGNEKLFF; DNA: TGTGCCAGCAGTGAAGCGCTGCTGGATGGACAGGGAAATGAAAAACTGTTTTTT
V: TRBV4-1; D: NA; J: TRBJ2-3; size: NA; CDR3: CASSQGGRILDTQYF; DNA: TGCGCCAGCAGCCAAGGTGGCAGGATCTTGGATACGCAGTATTTT
V: TRBV6-5; D: NA; J: TRBJ2-5; size: NA; CDR3: CASSYSHRETQYF; DNA: TGTGCCAGCAGCTACAGCCACCGGGAGACCCAGTACTTC